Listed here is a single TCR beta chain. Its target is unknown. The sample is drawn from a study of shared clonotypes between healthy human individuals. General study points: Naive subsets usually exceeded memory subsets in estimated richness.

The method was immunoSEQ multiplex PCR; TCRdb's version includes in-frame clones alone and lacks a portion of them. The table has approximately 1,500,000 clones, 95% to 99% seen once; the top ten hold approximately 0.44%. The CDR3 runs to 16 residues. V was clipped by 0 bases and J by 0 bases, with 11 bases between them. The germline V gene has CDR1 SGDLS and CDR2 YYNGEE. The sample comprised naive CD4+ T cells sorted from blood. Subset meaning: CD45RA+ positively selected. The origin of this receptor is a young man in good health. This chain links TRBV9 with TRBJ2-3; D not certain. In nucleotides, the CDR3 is TGTGCCAGCAGCGTAGTCCCACGAGCTAGCACAGATACGCAGTATTTT. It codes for CASSVVPRASTDTQYF.